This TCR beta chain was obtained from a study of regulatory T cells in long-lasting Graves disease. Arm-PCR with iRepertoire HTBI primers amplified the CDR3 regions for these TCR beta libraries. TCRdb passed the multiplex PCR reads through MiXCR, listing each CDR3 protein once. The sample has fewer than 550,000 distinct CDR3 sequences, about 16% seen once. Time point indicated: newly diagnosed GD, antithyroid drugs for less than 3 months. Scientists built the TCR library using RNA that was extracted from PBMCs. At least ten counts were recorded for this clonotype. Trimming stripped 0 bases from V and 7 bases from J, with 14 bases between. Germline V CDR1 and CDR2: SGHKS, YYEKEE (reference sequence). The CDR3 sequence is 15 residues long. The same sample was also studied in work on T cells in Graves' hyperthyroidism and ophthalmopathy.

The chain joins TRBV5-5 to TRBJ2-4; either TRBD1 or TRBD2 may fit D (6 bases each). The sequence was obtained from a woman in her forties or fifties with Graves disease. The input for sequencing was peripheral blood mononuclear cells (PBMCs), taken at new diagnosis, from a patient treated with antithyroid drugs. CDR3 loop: CASSLEAGGWNIQYF. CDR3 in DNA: TGTGCCAGCAGCTTGGAGGCCGGGGGCTGGAACATTCAGTACTTC.